Listed below are T cell receptor beta chains from one sample, sequenced in a study of blood T cell repertoires in COVID-19. Using immunoSEQ multiplex PCR, the repertoire was profiled, and TCRdb retains in-frame clones only, with some absent. This sample carries approximately 150,000 clones, around 85% of them seen once, and the ten largest clones take about 6.1%. The sequenced material came from PBMCs or T cells enriched from blood (not recorded which). The receptor set was obtained from a woman aged 40 to 49 who had recovered from COVID-19. Each CDR3 is given without its conserved first and last residue. The order of the fields is J gene, V gene, CDR3 length, D gene, clone size, CDR3 protein. A D gene is named only where the DNA matches it firmly. Clone size is stated in some rows and not others, as once, few, many or a class when expanded.

>TRBJ2-3|TRBV7-3|13|TRBD2|few
ASSLPGGPTDTQY
>TRBJ1-2|TRBV30|12|TRBD1|few
AWSGTGGIYGYT
>TRBJ1-1|TRBV5-5|11|TRBD1|once
ASSSRQGFEAF
>TRBJ2-7|TRBV15|13|TRBD1|-
ATSRVGQGAAEQY
>TRBJ1-2|TRBV6-5|13|-|-
ASSFMGGGDYGYT
>TRBJ1-2|TRBV3-1/TRBV3-2|12|-|few
ASSQGPTVYGYT
>TRBJ2-7|TRBV4-2|11|-|-
ASSQDGPYEQY
>TRBJ1-5|TRBV19|13|-|few
ASSLGVRAGQPQH
>TRBJ2-5|TRBV4-1|12|TRBD1|-
ASSPGQGGETQY
>TRBJ2-7|TRBV19|12|TRBD1|-
ASSIGTGAYEQY
>TRBJ1-1|TRBV6-5|14|TRBD1|-
ASSLTGGAVGTEAF
>TRBJ1-2|TRBV19|13|TRBD1|-
ASSPWTGQNYGYT
>TRBJ1-2|TRBV6-6|11|-|few
ASSPQGNYGYT
>TRBJ2-7|TRBV9|15|-|-
ASSAHREVPNSYEQY
>TRBJ2-7|TRBV6-5|11|-|once
ASSSGEPRFRY
>TRBJ2-5|TRBV21-1|16|-|-
ASSRAPLAGTLQETQY
>TRBJ2-1|TRBV6-5|12|-|-
ASKGGTSYNEQF
>TRBJ1-1|TRBV5-4|13|-|-
ASSPPGLGNTEAF
>TRBJ2-3|TRBV5-1|13|TRBD2|-
ASAGTSGRTDTQY
>TRBJ2-1|TRBV11-2|12|TRBD2|-
ASSLGLARNEQF
>TRBJ2-7|TRBV3-1/TRBV3-2|13|TRBD2|-
ASSQLAGAIYEQY
>TRBJ1-1|TRBV5-4|13|TRBD1|few
ASSRRDSGNTEAF
>TRBJ2-3|TRBV5-8|15|TRBD2|once
ASSLGWTSGRTDTQY
>TRBJ2-1|TRBV13|11|-|-
ASRGGSYNEQF
>TRBJ2-7|TRBV3-1/TRBV3-2|12|TRBD1|-
ASSQRDREGEQY
>TRBJ1-5|TRBV5-6|13|-|-
ASSLGQLSGQPQH
>TRBJ2-2|TRBV18|14|TRBD2|-
ASSPDGTRRTGELF
>TRBJ2-1|TRBV19|13|-|-
ASSIRRSSGNEQF
>TRBJ1-1|TRBV3-1/TRBV3-2|13|-|-
ASTLGGPMNTEAF
>TRBJ2-7|TRBV11-2|12|TRBD2|few
ASSFERGAYEQY
>TRBJ1-6|TRBV2|15|TRBD1|few
ASSEGSGGLYGSPLH
>TRBJ2-3|TRBV7-8|13|TRBD2|-
ASSLLAGDVDTQY
>TRBJ1-2|TRBV29-1|10|-|-
SVDGQDYGYT
>TRBJ2-1|TRBV19|13|TRBD2|-
ASSIGGGTRELQF
>TRBJ2-1|TRBV7-8|14|TRBD2|-
ASSLVSSGRLNEQF
>TRBJ2-5|TRBV5-6|12|-|-
ASSLVGSGETQY
>TRBJ1-4|TRBV2|11|-|-
ASSAEGNEKLF
>TRBJ2-2|TRBV9|13|TRBD2|-
ATGPSGRYTGELF
>TRBJ1-5|TRBV30|12|-|-
AWSGGQLNQPQH
>TRBJ2-3|TRBV6-5|10|TRBD1|-
ASSRQGDTQY
>TRBJ2-5|TRBV11-2|12|-|-
ASSLSGERETQY
>TRBJ2-2|TRBV6-5|14|-|-
ASSYGARVGTGELF
>TRBJ1-1|TRBV5-1|13|-|-
ASSLERQPNTEAF
>TRBJ2-7|TRBV5-1|13|TRBD2|-
ASTEGEGFSYEQY
>TRBJ1-1|TRBV19|9|-|few
DLPMNTEAF
>TRBJ1-1|TRBV9|12|-|-
ASSVAPENTEAF
>TRBJ1-5|TRBV19|14|-|-
ASSKWGRKRDQPQH
>TRBJ2-5|TRBV19|12|-|-
ASSMVTSGETQY
>TRBJ1-2|TRBV6-5|12|-|once
ASSYLQEGRGYT
>TRBJ2-1|TRBV5-1|13|-|-
ASSLVGTSDNEQF
>TRBJ1-1|TRBV6-5|10|-|-
ASSYSGRGAF
>TRBJ2-7|TRBV29-1|12|TRBD2|-
SVEEGGSDYEQY
>TRBJ1-2|TRBV27|13|TRBD1|-
ASSSGTARREGYT
>TRBJ2-7|TRBV5-4|12|TRBD2|-
ASSPGLADYEQY
>TRBJ2-2|TRBV2|13|TRBD2|-
ASRELAGATGELF